This T cell receptor beta chain was captured in a study of CD8 T cells in ankylosing spondylitis. General study findings and limits: Seemingly distinctive of ankylosing spondylitis blood was a TCR beta motif formed by eight highly homologous variants.

MiXCR, applied by TCRdb to the 5' RACE reads, yields one record per CDR3 protein. The sample lists 700,000 to 1,000,000 distinct CDR3 sequences, 12% seen once, with about 0.49% in the top ten. The CDR3 is 12 residues long. Trimming at V came to 6 bases and at J to 3 bases, leaving 5 bases not matched to a gene. Germline assignment: CDR1 DFQATT and CDR2 SNEGSKA (reference sequence). In this sample, this clonotype turned up a few times. Its antigen is currently unknown. V is TRBV20-1 and J is TRBJ2-7; 7 bases line up with TRBD1. Sequenced input: blood, either unsorted or a sorted T cell fraction (not recorded which). The clonotype originates from a male donor with ankylosing spondylitis. For the CDR3, the DNA is TGCAGTGCCCCGACAGGGCTCTACGAGCAGTACTTC. Its translation is CSAPTGLYEQYF.